A selection of T cell receptor beta chains follows, all from one sample in a study of cytomegalovirus exposure and HLA in healthy donors. Clones were read by immunoSEQ multiplex PCR, and TCRdb kept only the in-frame ones, dropping some. The sample includes approximately 180,000 clones, 82% of them seen just once. The source material was PBMCs. The receptors here all came from a woman aged 18-30 years in good health and CMV-seronegative. CDR3s include the opening cysteine and the closing phenylalanine or tryptophan. A D gene is named only where the DNA matches it firmly.

TRBJ2-4 | TRBV6-1 | TRBD2 | CASSDLRGRALTQYF
TRBJ1-5 | TRBV6-6 | TRBD1 | CASIPSGTGAQPQHF
TRBJ1-2 | TRBV6-5 | - | CASSGLNYGYTF
TRBJ2-1 | TRBV19 | TRBD2 | CASSRGGGLAPNEQFF
TRBJ2-1 | TRBV7-2 | TRBD1 | CASSSRTGYYNEQFF
TRBJ2-2 | TRBV11-3 | - | CASSFESQNTGELFF
TRBJ2-7 | TRBV4-3 | - | CASSQELEGSRFHEQYF
TRBJ2-3 | TRBV2 | TRBD2 | CASSEEVAGGPSTDTQYF
TRBJ2-3 | TRBV6-5 | - | CASSYEQGSDTQYF
TRBJ2-2 | TRBV28 | - | CASSSSNTGELFF
TRBJ1-1 | TRBV28 | TRBD1 | CASNLPKPRPGGAFF
TRBJ2-1 | TRBV9 | TRBD2 | CASSGRRREARPDNEQFF
TRBJ2-7 | TRBV28 | TRBD1 | CASSRTGNYEQYF
TRBJ2-1 | TRBV7-2 | - | CASSLASLANEQFF
TRBJ2-7 | TRBV5-6 | - | CASSLQGMGEQYF
TRBJ2-6 | TRBV27 | - | CASSVPGRRVSGANVLTF
TRBJ2-3 | TRBV4-3 | TRBD2 | CASSQDPRTSGTDTQYF
TRBJ1-4 | TRBV5-5 | - | CASSQLPPGVGKLFF
TRBJ2-1 | TRBV30 | - | CAWSSSSNEQFF
TRBJ1-6 | TRBV7-2 | - | CASSLVDNSPLHF
TRBJ2-5 | TRBV28 | TRBD1 | CASSYDRVNQETQYF
- | TRBV4-1 | TRBD2 | CASSPGGLANAYEQYF
TRBJ2-5 | TRBV4-1 | TRBD1 | CASSQDRDSSQETQYF
- | TRBV2 | - | CASTRDGSSYEQYF
TRBJ2-1 | TRBV29-1 | TRBD1 | CSGTKMDRVSEQFF
TRBJ2-1 | TRBV2 | TRBD2 | CASRGTSGRASYNEQFF
TRBJ1-1 | TRBV11-2 | - | CASSLPRPQDEAFF
TRBJ1-3 | TRBV7-6 | TRBD1 | CASSPGQPRSNTIYF
TRBJ2-5 | TRBV14 | - | CASSQLETGVLETQYF
TRBJ1-2 | TRBV11-2 | TRBD1 | CASSWDRGMVDGYTF
TRBJ2-7 | TRBV7-8 | - | CASSIYRTSYEQYF
TRBJ2-7 | TRBV28 | - | CASSRGGLTYEQYF
TRBJ2-1 | TRBV27 | TRBD2 | CASSSASGRGSYNEQFF
TRBJ2-7 | TRBV6-5 | - | CASRPGWTYEQYF
TRBJ1-2 | TRBV18 | TRBD1 | CASSPTGDGYTF
TRBJ1-5 | TRBV2 | TRBD1 | CASSDPLGQGDSNQPQHF
TRBJ2-6 | TRBV28 | - | CASSEQATGANVLTF
TRBJ1-1 | TRBV5-6 | - | CASHATGWTEAFF
TRBJ2-3 | TRBV5-1 | TRBD1 | CASSFTGERADTQYF